The 13 T cell receptor beta chains presented below share a single source sample, sequenced in a study of PD-L1 blockade in urothelial cancer. This table comes from immunoSEQ multiplex PCR, and its TCRdb copy is limited to in-frame clones, with some not included. Among some 120,000 clones listed, more than 85% were seen once. Regarding time point: peripheral blood 6 weeks after treatment start. The sequencing used PBMCs, collected around atezolizumab (anti-PD-L1) treatment. These receptor sequences come from a man aged 55 to 69 with urothelial cancer.

The genes are TRBV4-1 and TRBJ2-5; possible D gene TRBD2, 5 bases. The CDR3 consists of 15 residues. V dropped 1 base and J dropped 3 bases, with 12 bases sitting between them. In germline, CDR1 is MGHRA, CDR2 YSYEKL. CDR3 sequence (DNA): TGCGCCAGCAGCCAAGTAGGATTCGGGAAAGAGACCCAGTACTTC. Protein sequence: CASSQVGFGKETQYF.

This clone was recorded only once. J is TRBJ2-1 and V is TRBV5-1; 10 nucleotides line up with TRBD2. Per germline, CDR1 SGHRS and CDR2 YFSETQ. V trimming: 3 bases; J trimming: 5 bases; junction bases outside the gene matches: 2. The CDR3 is made up of 14 amino acids. The CDR3 sequence is CASSWTSGDNEQFF. DNA for the CDR3: TGCGCCAGCAGCTGGACTAGCGGAGACAATGAGCAGTTCTTC.

The chain combines TRBV11-3 with TRBJ2-1; 7 bases map to TRBD2. Germline trimming cut 1 base from V and 7 bases from J; bases unmatched to any gene: 7. This CDR3 is 15 amino acids long. Looked up from germline, CDR1 is SGHNT and CDR2 is YENEEA. The CDR3 loop reads CASSLGGEGGNEQFF. As DNA, the CDR3 is TGTGCCAGCAGCTTAGGTGGTGAGGGAGGGAATGAGCAGTTCTTC.

This clone appeared a single time. The chain recombines TRBV7-2 with TRBJ2-3, with D tentatively TRBD2 (5 bases). The CDR3 is made up of 13 amino acids. The V gene lost 6 bases and the J gene lost 5 bases, with 12 bases spanning the gap. The germline V gene has CDR1 SGHTA and CDR2 FQGNSA. CDR3 in amino acids: CASRPDSEDTQYF. As DNA, the CDR3 is TGTGCCAGCAGACCGGACTCGGAAGATACGCAGTATTTT.

This rearrangement joins TRBV7-2 to TRBJ2-2; D call uncertain. CDR1 and CDR2 (germline): SGHTA, FQGNSA. CDR3 size: 12 residues. The V end lost 3 bases, the J end lost 8 bases, and 7 bases lay between the germline ends. The CDR3 bases are TGTGCCAGCAGCTTTGTTCGGGGGGAGCTGTTTTTT. Amino acids: CASSFVRGELFF. The variable domain in full, completed from reference TRBV7-2 and TRBJ2-2, reads GAGVSQSPSNKVTEKGKDVELRCDPISGHTALYWYRQSLGQGLEFLIYFQGNSAPDKSGLPSDRFSAERTGGSVSTLTIQRTQQEDSAVYLCASSFVRGELFFGEGSRLTVL.

The V and J genes are TRBV30 and TRBJ2-5; 8 bases agree with TRBD1. Germline V gene lookup returns CDR1 GTSNPN and CDR2 SVGIG (reference sequence). With V trimmed by 6 bases and J by 4 bases, 4 bases remained unmatched. CDR3 size: 12 residues. In DNA, the CDR3 is TGTGCCTGCTCAGGGGGCCGAGAGACCCAGTACTTC. Amino acid sequence: CACSGGRETQYF. The whole variable domain, remainder taken from reference TRBV30 and TRBJ2-5, is SQTIHQWPATLVQPVGSPLSLECTVEGTSNPNLYWYRQAAGRGLQLLFYSVGIGQISSEVPQNLSASRPQDRQFILSSKKLLLSDSGFYLCACSGGRETQYFGPGTRLLVL.

This clone was seen once. The V call is TRBV19, the J call TRBJ1-5, with D perhaps matching TRBD1 (5 bases). Trimming pared 4 bases from V and 6 bases from J, leaving 16 bases between. CDR1 is LNHDA, CDR2 SQIVND, per germline (reference sequence). The CDR3 contains 15 residues. The CDR3: CASSTDGGWGQPQHF. The CDR3 nucleotides read TGTGCCAGTAGTACCGACGGGGGTTGGGGTCAGCCCCAGCATTTT.

This clone has just one count. The chain is built from TRBV27 and TRBJ2-3; D is ambiguous. The CDR3 totals 17 residues. Germline V gene lookup returns CDR1 MNHEY and CDR2 SMNVEV (reference sequence). The V and J ends lost 5 bases and 4 bases respectively, with 22 bases between them. In nucleotides, the CDR3 is TGTGCCAGCAGTCCGACTGGAGTTCCCCTGGGTCCAGATACGCAGTATTTT. Protein sequence: CASSPTGVPLGPDTQYF.

V usage is TRBV29-1 and J usage is TRBJ1-3, with D hard to call. Trimming stripped 7 bases from V and 4 bases from J, with 14 bases between. Germline V gene lookup returns CDR1 SQVTM and CDR2 ANQGSEA. This CDR3 spans 13 amino acids. The CDR3: CSARGPGGNTIYF. The CDR3, as DNA: TGCAGCGCCCGAGGACCGGGGGGAAACACCATATATTTT. The full variable domain, with the rest looked up from reference TRBV29-1 and TRBJ1-3, is SAVISQKPSRDICQRGTSLTIQCQVDSQVTMMFWYRQQPGQSLTLIATANQGSEATYESGFVIDKFPISRPNLTFSTLTVSNMSPEDSSIYLCSARGPGGNTIYFGEGSWLTVV.

The rearrangement joins TRBV11-1 to TRBJ2-7; TRBD1 agrees at 9 bases. The CDR3 totals 16 residues. Germline CDR1 and CDR2: SGHAT and FQDESV (reference sequence). The J segment lost 0 bases and the V segment lost 1 base, leaving 4 bases of the junction unmatched. The CDR3 region is CASSLGGTGFSYEQYF. The CDR3 DNA reads as TGTGCCAGCAGCTTAGGAGGGACAGGGTTCTCCTACGAGCAGTACTTC.

This chain joins TRBV11-2 and TRBJ2-5, with a weak D call TRBD2 (7 bases). V was clipped by 3 bases and J by 7 bases, with 27 bases between them. Germline V gene sequence: CDR1 SGHAT, CDR2 FQNNGV. The CDR3 length is 18 residues. The CDR3 sequence is CASSLGGAGSLVDATQYF. DNA for the CDR3: TGTGCCAGCAGCTTGGGGGGGGCGGGATCCTTGGTGGACGCGACCCAGTACTTC.

The V and J genes are TRBV4-1 and TRBJ2-5, with D unresolved. CDR3 length: 11 amino acids. With 2 bases removed from V and 5 bases from J, the gap between germline ends came to 3 bases. The V gene's germline CDR1 is MGHRA and CDR2 YSYEKL. The CDR3 DNA reads TGCGCCAGCAGCCAATATGAGACCCAGTACTTC. Its protein product is CASSQYETQYF.

V gene TRBV28 combines with J gene TRBJ1-5; D possibly corresponds to TRBD1 (6 bases). With 7 bases removed from V and 6 bases from J, the gap between germline ends came to 16 bases. The CDR3 spans 14 residues. Germline V lookup: CDR1 MDHEN, CDR2 SYDVKM. CDR3 DNA: TGTGCCAGCACCCTGCGGGGGGCGGGTCAGCCCCAGCATTTT. Protein sequence: CASTLRGAGQPQHF.